This TCR beta chain was obtained from a study of shared clonotypes between healthy human individuals (dated by TCRdb to about 2020). In the study overall: A few men and a couple of women, aged 18 to 49 years, made up the cohort. For each donor, CD4 naive and CD4 memory were each run on three plates, CD8 naive on two plates, and CD8 memory on one plate. The study deeply sequenced blood TCR repertoires of five healthy adults to estimate repertoire size and the extent of clonotype sharing between individuals. Different laboratories and diverse techniques were used to prepare libraries and sequence TCR repertoires, to increase sequencing depth and limit assay-specific biases. Between about 0.85 and 10 billion PBMCs per donor were obtained by leukapheresis.

Using the deep immunoSEQ assay, TCR CDR3 regions were amplified from genomic DNA by multiplex PCR. Genomic DNA extracted from each cell subset was distributed evenly over all wells of several immunoSEQ 96-well plates, and each plate served as one replicate. For sorted subsets, each replicate PCR was loaded with about 0.2 ug genomic DNA, equivalent to roughly 30,000 T cell genomes. Purified libraries were measured with a Qubit 3.0 fluorometer, size-checked on a Bioanalyzer 2100, and measured again with the KAPA Library Quantification kit. Every immunoSEQ 96-well plate was sequenced on a dedicated single-read 150-cycle Illumina NextSeq 550 flow cell. Processing in the source paper ran as follows. Because only junctional sequences without quality scores were contained in the immunoSEQ output, filtering matching that applied to full-length reads could not be performed. Sequences were annotated with PyIR, a Python wrapper for IgBLAST v1.9, using IMGT germline references to assign V/J genes and CDR3. Any read was removed if the V/J assignment was weak (E-value above 1e-6), the CDR3 was missing, or the read contained stop codons, out-of-frame junctions, or ambiguous translated residues. V3J clonotypes were defined by identical inferred V gene, J gene, and CDR3 amino acid sequence. Percentage overlap between repertoires was calculated by dividing the number of shared unique clonotypes by the size of the smaller repertoire. Richness of each repertoire was evaluated using RTK rarefaction, the Chao1 estimator, and Recon v2.1 estimates of unobserved clonotypes. For all TCRbeta clonotypes obtained by the gDNA method from a handful of donors, generation probabilities were computed with OLGA. TCRdb carries this immuneACCESS record with in-frame sequences only. Its versions omit some clonotypes, under half of them owing to an unresolved V gene in the studies checked, with the rest unexplained. That table furnishes V, J and clone size, whereas the DNA furnished D and trimming. This sample is represented by millions of clones; about 95% of them were singletons. The biggest ten clones account for around 0.13% of the sample.

Comment on this clone: Its antigen is still unknown. No base-level quality is on record; no much larger clone is a single base apart.

Study-level results and caveats: Sampling was limited to blood, and TCR repertoires in tissue likely differ from TCR repertoires in blood. Clonotypes shared by all four sorted-subset donors showed higher generation probabilities than non-shared clonotypes. Pairwise subsampling indicated that sequencing depth was expected to affect the degree of clonotype sharing among donors. The small number of donors limited the genetic and exposure-history diversity represented. Larger estimated clonotype richness was generally found for naive subsets than for memory subsets. Rarefaction of sorted-subset datasets indicated incomplete sequencing despite the large sequencing depth. Sharing across a few donors was observed for around 5% of naive CD4, 3% to 3.5% of naive CD8, about 2.5% of memory CD4, and 0.4% of memory CD8 clonotypes.

Trimming takes 2 bases off V and 5 bases off J; junction bases not matched to a gene: 6. Taken from cysteine to phenylalanine, the CDR3 has 15 residues. Solely the CDR3 DNA is kept, with 45 bases framed from the first base. CDR1 is given as SGHTA and CDR2 as FQGNSA, both from the germline V gene. Donors were healthy HIV-negative adults with no recently reported acute infections or vaccinations. Every donor was a Caucasian adult residing in Nashville, Tennessee, USA. CD4+ T cells were enriched through magnetic negative selection, after which naive cells were positively selected on CD45RA and the remaining negative fraction served as the memory subset. Blood was collected by leukapheresis, and PBMCs were isolated by Ficoll-Histopaque density gradient centrifugation and then cryopreserved in liquid nitrogen vapor phase. Purity and quantity of every magnetically sorted T cell population were checked by analytical flow cytometry. From each sorted fraction, genomic DNA was isolated and quantified by UV absorbance on a Nanodrop 2000c.

The specimen was naive CD4+ T cells sorted from blood. This sample's cell subset or site label indicates: CD45RA+ positively selected. The source is a man younger than 35 in good health. Here the chain combines TRBV7-2 and TRBJ2-3, with TRBD2 matching 8 junction bases. The CDR3 corresponds to CASSLIILAGDTQYF. The sequenced DNA is TGTGCCAGCAGCTTAATTATCCTAGCGGGAGATACGCAGTATTTT.